The source of this T cell receptor (beta chain) is a study of cytomegalovirus exposure and HLA in healthy donors. Findings and limits, study-wide: Across donors, most TCRs were seen rarely, yet some public ones were widespread. Further analysis, carried out later, found HLA-associated TCR beta chains more clonally expanded than equally common other chains.

A word on this clone: Its target is unknown.

Those who donated were healthy bone marrow donors. Each donor was nominally healthy when sampled (though unrecorded immune exposures were likely). V trimming: 0 bases; J trimming: 10 bases; junction bases outside the gene matches: 18. Germline V gives CDR1 SGHNT, CDR2 YYREEE (reference sequence). This CDR3 region has 18 residues. 13 Jbeta primers and 60 Vbeta primers were used for the PCR. TCRdb keeps only in-frame clones here, not all; method: immunoSEQ multiplex PCR. The table has about 130,000 clones, roughly 74% seen once. The receptor comes from a male donor in good health and CMV-seronegative. The sequencing sample was made of PBMCs. V usage is TRBV5-4 and J usage is TRBJ2-1; TRBD2 aligns across 8 bases. Here the CDR3 DNA reads TGTGCCAGCAGCTTGGGAGGACTAGCTCTGGCAGGGCCCCAAGAGCAGTTCTTC. Its protein product is CASSLGGLALAGPQEQFF.